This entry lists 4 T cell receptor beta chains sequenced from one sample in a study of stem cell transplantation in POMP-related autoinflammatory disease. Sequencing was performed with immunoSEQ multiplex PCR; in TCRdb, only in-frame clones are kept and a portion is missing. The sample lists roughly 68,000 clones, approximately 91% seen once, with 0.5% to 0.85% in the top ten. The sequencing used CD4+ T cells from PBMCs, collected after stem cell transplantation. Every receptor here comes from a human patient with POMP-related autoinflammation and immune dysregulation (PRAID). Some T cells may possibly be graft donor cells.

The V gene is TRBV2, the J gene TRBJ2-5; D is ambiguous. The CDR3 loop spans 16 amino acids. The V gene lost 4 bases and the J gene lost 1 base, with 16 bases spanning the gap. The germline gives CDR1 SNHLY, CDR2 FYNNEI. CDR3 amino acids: CASSVHLGRTQETQYF. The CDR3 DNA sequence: TGTGCCAGCAGTGTTCATCTCGGCAGGACCCAAGAGACCCAGTACTTC.

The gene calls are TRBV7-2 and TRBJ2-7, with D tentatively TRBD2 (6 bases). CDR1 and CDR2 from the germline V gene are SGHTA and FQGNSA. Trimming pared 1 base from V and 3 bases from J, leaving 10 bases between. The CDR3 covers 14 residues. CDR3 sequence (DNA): TGTGCCAGCAGCTTAGTCGGGAGTGTCTACGAGCAGTACTTC. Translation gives CASSLVGSVYEQYF.

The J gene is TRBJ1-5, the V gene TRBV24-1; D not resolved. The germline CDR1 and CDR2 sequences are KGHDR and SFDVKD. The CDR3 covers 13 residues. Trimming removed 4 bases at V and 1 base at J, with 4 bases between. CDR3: CATSDRSNQPQHF. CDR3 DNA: TGTGCCACCAGTGACAGGAGCAATCAGCCCCAGCATTTT.

The CDR3 DNA sequence: TGTGCCAGCAGCCAGGGGGAGCGGGGGGACTTAGATACGCAGTATTTT. Translating it yields CASSQGERGDLDTQYF. This rearrangement joins TRBV11-3 to TRBJ2-3, with 9 bases fitting TRBD2. The germline gives CDR1 SGHNT, CDR2 YENEEA. J lost 5 bases, V lost 5 bases, and 11 bases had no gene match. CDR3 size: 16 residues.